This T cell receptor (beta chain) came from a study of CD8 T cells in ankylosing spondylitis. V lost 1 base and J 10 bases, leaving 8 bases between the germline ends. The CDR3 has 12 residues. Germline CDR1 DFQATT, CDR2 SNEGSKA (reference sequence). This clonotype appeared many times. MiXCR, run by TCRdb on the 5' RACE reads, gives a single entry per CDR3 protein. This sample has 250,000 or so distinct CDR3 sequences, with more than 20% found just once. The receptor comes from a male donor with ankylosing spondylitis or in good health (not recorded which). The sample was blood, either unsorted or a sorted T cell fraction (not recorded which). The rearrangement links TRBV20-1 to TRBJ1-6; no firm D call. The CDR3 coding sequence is TGCAGTGCTAGAGGAGGGAACTCACCCCTCCACTTT. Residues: CSARGGNSPLHF.